The 24 T cell receptor beta chains reported below all come from one sample, sequenced in a study of blood T cell repertoires in COVID-19. Generated by immunoSEQ multiplex PCR, the TCRdb table keeps only in-frame clones and is missing some. The sample has about 200,000 clones; about 88% are singletons. What was sequenced was peripheral blood. These receptor sequences come from a man in his fifties or sixties with acute or convalescent COVID-19.

CDR3 sequence (DNA): TGCGCCAGCAGCTTGGGCCCGCAGGGTCAGCCCCAGCATTTT. Translating it yields CASSLGPQGQPQHF. This chain uses TRBV5-1 with TRBJ1-5; possibly TRBD1 for D (5 bases). V was pared by 0 bases and J by 6 bases, with 10 bases between. Germline-derived CDR1 and CDR2 are SGHRS and YFSETQ. The CDR3 has 14 amino acids.

A few counts support this clone. This chain uses TRBV29-1 with TRBJ1-3; TRBD1 matches 7 bases. This CDR3 spans 14 amino acids. Per germline, CDR1 SQVTM and CDR2 ANQGSEA. The V and J ends lost 8 bases and 0 bases, in that order; junction bases with no gene match: 7. DNA for the CDR3: TGCAGCATCTTAGGGGGCTTCTCTGGAAACACCATATATTTT. Its protein product is CSILGGFSGNTIYF.

This chain joins TRBV2 and TRBJ1-5; tentatively, D is TRBD1 (5 bases). The germline V gene has CDR1 SNHLY and CDR2 FYNNEI. Trimming stripped 4 bases from V and 0 bases from J, with 10 bases between. This CDR3 is 15 amino acids long. The CDR3 nucleotides are TGTGCCAGCAGTGGTCAGGGCTATAGCAATCAGCCCCAGCATTTT. It encodes CASSGQGYSNQPQHF.

The rearrangement joins TRBV6-1 to TRBJ2-7, with 7 positions matching TRBD2. Germline assignment: CDR1 MNHNS and CDR2 SASEGT. With 2 bases clipped from V and 1 base from J, the junction kept 14 bases outside the gene matches. This CDR3 comprises 18 residues. The CDR3 region is CASSETPGGAGISYEQYF. Here the CDR3 DNA reads TGTGCCAGCAGTGAAACCCCCGGGGGAGCGGGGATATCCTACGAGCAGTACTTC.

The V call is TRBV6-1, the J call TRBJ2-6, with 8 nucleotides matching TRBD1. J was trimmed by 3 bases and V by 2 bases; bases with no gene match: 9. Germline CDR1 is MNHNS and CDR2 is SASEGT. The CDR3 totals 18 residues. The CDR3 nucleotides are TGTGCCAGCAGTGAAATGGGACAGGTGGTAGGTGGGGCCAACGTCCTGACTTTC. It translates to CASSEMGQVVGGANVLTF.

CDR3 loop: CASSPIKGPGGDGYTF. The CDR3 DNA is TGTGCCAGCAGCCCCATAAAGGGCCCCGGAGGAGATGGCTACACCTTC. The chain is built from TRBV21-1 and TRBJ1-2. TRBV21-1 counts as a pseudogene. This CDR3 has 16 amino acids.

This clone was picked up one time. The V and J genes are TRBV5-1 and TRBJ1-1; D may be TRBD1 (6 bases). V lost 0 bases, J lost 0 bases, and 12 bases lay in between. The CDR3 contains 16 residues. The germline V gene has CDR1 SGHRS and CDR2 YFSETQ. This CDR3 is CASSLAGAGLNTEAFF. CDR3 in DNA: TGCGCCAGCAGCTTGGCAGGGGCAGGGCTGAACACTGAAGCTTTCTTT.

This chain links TRBV5-1 with TRBJ1-4; D perhaps matches TRBD1 (5 bases). Trimming stripped 0 bases from V and 8 bases from J, with 11 bases between. CDR3 length: 14 amino acids. Germline V lookup: CDR1 SGHRS, CDR2 YFSETQ. CDR3 sequence reads: CASSLGQLKEKLFF. The DNA of the CDR3 is TGCGCCAGCAGCTTGGGACAGCTTAAGGAAAAACTGTTTTTT.

The rearrangement joins TRBV19 to TRBJ2-4; D is unresolved. This CDR3 is 13 amino acids long. V lost 3 bases and J 6 bases, leaving 9 bases between the germline ends. Germline V gives CDR1 LNHDA, CDR2 SQIVND (reference sequence). In DNA, the CDR3 is TGTGCCAGTAGTATTGGCAGATCAAACATTCAGTACTTC. Translating gives CASSIGRSNIQYF.

A single count supports this clone. A read error may produce the germline difference seen at one junction end. V is TRBV4-2 and J is TRBJ2-3; 11 bases fit TRBD2. Germline-derived CDR1 and CDR2 are LGHNA and YNFKEQ. The CDR3 totals 20 residues. In nucleotides, the CDR3 is TGTGCCAGCAGCCCCCCAGGTAGCGGGGGGGTTTTGGAGTCCACATATACGCAGTATTTT. This sequence encodes CASSPPGSGGVLESTYTQYF.

V usage is TRBV9 and J usage is TRBJ2-7; 11 bases align to TRBD2. V was clipped by 0 bases and J by 7 bases; unmatched bases: 6. The germline V gene has CDR1 SGDLS and CDR2 YYNGEE. The CDR3 covers 15 residues. The CDR3 region has the DNA TGTGCCAGCAGCGTAGTTAGCGGGGGGGCCGAGGAGCAGTACTTC. Amino acids: CASSVVSGGAEEQYF.

This clone came up once. The chain uses TRBV19 and TRBJ1-1, with 7 bases fitting TRBD1. This CDR3 comprises 14 residues. V shed 2 bases and J 3 bases; nucleotides not matched to a gene: 3. Germline V gene sequence: CDR1 LNHDA, CDR2 SQIVND (reference sequence). In nucleotides, the CDR3 is TGTGCCAGTAGTATATGGGACAGTTACACTGAAGCTTTCTTT. It translates to CASSIWDSYTEAFF.

J is TRBJ2-5 and V is TRBV27; tentative D call: TRBD1 (5 bases). The CDR3 loop spans 15 amino acids. The germline V gene encodes CDR1 MNHEY and CDR2 SMNVEV (reference sequence). Trimming took 5 bases from V and 1 from J, leaving 14 bases between them. CDR3 sequence: CASSLTGRSQETQYF. DNA of the CDR3: TGTGCCAGCAGTCTCACAGGACGGTCCCAAGAGACCCAGTACTTC.

The chain is built from TRBV2 and TRBJ1-2; perhaps TRBD1 as D (5 bases). Germline V CDR1 and CDR2: SNHLY, FYNNEI. Trimming removed 8 bases from V and 4 bases from J, with 11 bases in between. This CDR3 has 12 residues. DNA of the CDR3: TGTGCCAGCTCAGGGTTAAGCTATGGCTACACCTTC. Translated: CASSGLSYGYTF.

The J gene is TRBJ2-1, the V gene TRBV9, with 15 bases fitting TRBD2. Per germline, CDR1 SGDLS and CDR2 YYNGEE. The junction had 7 bases not matched to a gene; V was cut back by 4 bases and J by 5 bases. The CDR3 contains 17 residues. The CDR3 reads CASSLRTSGGAHNEQFF. Written as DNA, the CDR3 is TGTGCCAGCAGCCTTCGGACTAGCGGGGGGGCGCACAATGAGCAGTTCTTC.

This chain joins TRBV27 and TRBJ1-5; 11 bases line up with TRBD1. The CDR3 consists of 15 residues. The V gene's germline CDR1 is MNHEY and CDR2 SMNVEV (reference sequence). Trimming took 6 bases from V and 4 from J; bases not matched to a gene: 5. The CDR3 DNA is TGTGCCAGCAGCGCCGGGACAGGGGGGAATCAGCCCCAGCATTTT. Protein sequence: CASSAGTGGNQPQHF.

The V and J genes are TRBV6-5 and TRBJ1-1, with D possibly matching TRBD1 (6 bases). The germline V gene has CDR1 MNHEY and CDR2 SVGAGI. The CDR3 length is 14 residues. V was clipped by 8 bases and J by 7 bases, with 20 bases between them. CDR3 nucleotides: TGTGCCAGCGAAAAAAGTGGGGGCGGCAGTGAAGCTTTCTTT. Its protein product is CASEKSGGGSEAFF.

The V gene is TRBV5-6, the J gene TRBJ2-7, with 7 bases matching TRBD2. This CDR3 comprises 15 residues. Per the germline V gene, CDR1 is SGHDT and CDR2 is YYEEEE. V dropped 3 bases and J dropped 4; count of bases not matched to a gene: 10. CDR3 region: CASSSPSGGAYEQYF. In DNA, the CDR3 is TGTGCCAGCAGCTCCCCTAGCGGTGGGGCTTACGAGCAGTACTTC.

V is TRBV6-5 and J is TRBJ1-2; a possible D gene is TRBD1 (5 bases). Trimming removed 7 bases from V and 0 bases from J, with 15 bases in between. The CDR3 runs to 15 residues. The V gene's germline CDR1 is MNHEY and CDR2 SVGAGI. The DNA of the CDR3 is TGTGCCAGCACGGTCCCGGGGGTTCCTAACTATGGCTACACCTTC. Encoded protein: CASTVPGVPNYGYTF.

The chain carries TRBV5-4 and TRBJ2-5; 7 positions agree with TRBD2. Germline V gene lookup returns CDR1 SGHNT and CDR2 YYREEE (reference sequence). There are 15 residues in the CDR3. V gave up 0 bases and J gave up 3 bases; unmatched junction bases: 5. CDR3 sequence reads: CASSLGPSGKETQYF. CDR3 in DNA: TGTGCCAGCAGCTTGGGCCCTAGCGGAAAAGAGACCCAGTACTTC.

This chain links TRBV2 with TRBJ1-1; D might be TRBD1 (6 bases). CDR3 length: 13 residues. Germline CDR1 is SNHLY and CDR2 is FYNNEI. Trimming left V 7 bases short and J 5 bases short, with 14 bases between. The CDR3 sequence: CASIAGGRTEAFF. The CDR3 coding sequence is TGTGCCAGCATCGCGGGGGGCCGGACTGAAGCTTTCTTT.

The chain combines TRBV7-3 with TRBJ2-5; TRBD1 matches at 7 bases. This CDR3 is built from 17 residues. V shed 5 bases and J 7 bases; nucleotides not matched to a gene: 19. Germline V lookup: CDR1 SGHTA, CDR2 FQGTGA. CDR3: CASSPQMTTGVPGTQYF. The CDR3 DNA follows: TGTGCCAGCAGCCCACAAATGACAACAGGGGTCCCCGGGACCCAGTACTTC.

This clone appeared once. The chain joins TRBV6-2 or TRBV6-3 to TRBJ2-3, with TRBD1 matching 12 bases. The germline CDR1 and CDR2 sequences are MNHEY and SVGEGT. This CDR3 comprises 19 residues. The V segment lost 2 bases and the J segment 4 bases; nucleotides outside the gene matches: 13. CDR3 sequence reads: CASSYLGTGGLRRADTQYF. The CDR3 DNA reads TGTGCCAGCAGTTACCTTGGGACAGGGGGCCTGAGGAGGGCAGATACGCAGTATTTT.

The gene calls are TRBV25-1 and TRBJ1-1; 8 bases agree with TRBD1. CDR1 and CDR2 from the germline V gene are MGHDK and SYGVNS. V lost 1 base and J lost 0; bases outside the gene matches: 10. The CDR3 contains 18 residues. CDR3 DNA sequence: TGTGCCAGCAGTGAATTTGGCGCAGGGGGCTCTATGAACACTGAAGCTTTCTTT. This translates into CASSEFGAGGSMNTEAFF.